Sequencing of this T cell receptor beta chain was carried out in a study of CD4 T cells in relation to SARS-CoV-2 and coronaviruses. Data came from immunoSEQ multiplex PCR; TCRdb stores just in-frame clones and leaves some out. Of 20,000 to 30,000 clones listed, around 76% are singletons. Unexposed donor CD4+ T cells date from about 2011-2018, before the COVID-19 pandemic. The cells were cultured for around ten days before CD4+ T cells were isolated. Germline CDR1 is SGHDT and CDR2 is YYEEEE. V lost 3 bases, J lost 5 bases, and 15 bases lay in between. CDR3 length equals 15 residues. With respect to this clone: The antigen is not known.

V is TRBV5-6 and J is TRBJ1-5; D possibly corresponds to TRBD1 (6 bases). This receptor was obtained from a human donor in good health. Sequenced sample: CD4+ T cells from PBMCs, cultured in vitro. The CDR3: CASSSTDSPYQPQHF. DNA for the CDR3: TGTGCCAGCAGCTCCACGGACAGCCCTTATCAGCCCCAGCATTTT.